Listed below are T cell receptor beta chains from one sample, sequenced in a study of glioma-infiltrating T cells. One entry per CDR3 protein, called by TCRdb with MiXCR from the multiplex PCR reads. The repertoire includes about 93,000 distinct CDR3 sequences, around 40% of them detected once, and 30% to 40% sits in the top ten. Source material: glioma tissue, nonneoplastic brain tissue, or PBMCs (not recorded which). These receptors came from a human donor with low-grade glioma or glioblastoma, undergoing nonglioma brain surgery, or in good health (not recorded which). Both conserved end residues are part of each CDR3. A D gene is named only where the DNA matches it firmly. A row's size may be missing; if present it is once, few, many or a size class.

TRBV27	TRBJ2-5	-	TRBD1	TGTGCCAGCAGAAACCCGGGACAGGGGTCCAATGAGGCCCAGTACTTC	CASRNPGQGSNEAQYF
TRBV20-1	TRBJ2-1	many	-	TGCAGTGCTAGAGATCTATGGGTACCTGAGCAGTTCTTC	CSARDLWVPEQFF
TRBV20-1	TRBJ1-1	-	-	TGCAGTGCTAGATATCCGGAAAGGGCCGACACTGAAGCCTTCTTT	CSARYPERADTEAFF
TRBV5-1	TRBJ2-1	-	-	TGCTCCATCATCCAATATGTAGGATACAATTATCATTTCTTC	CSIIQYVGYNYHFF
TRBV20-1	TRBJ1-3	once	-	TGCAGTGCTAGAAATTTTCAGAGGTCAGGAAACACCATATATTTT	CSARNFQRSGNTIYF
TRBV6-2/TRBV6-3	TRBJ2-7	many	TRBD1	TGTGCCACAACCGGGACAGTCATGGACGAGCAGTACTTC	CATTGTVMDEQYF
TRBV4-3	TRBJ2-2	many	-	TGCGCCAGCAGCCAAGACCTTGCGGGATCGGCGAACACCGGGGAGCTGTTTTTT	CASSQDLAGSANTGELFF
TRBV29-1	TRBJ2-6	-	-	TGCAGCGTCCCGGCAGGCCTCAGCTCTGGGGCCAACGTCCTGACTTTC	CSVPAGLSSGANVLTF
TRBV5-1	TRBJ2-1	many	-	TGCGCCAGCAGCTTGCAGAGGGGGGCCACCTACAATGAGCAGTTCTTC	CASSLQRGATYNEQFF
TRBV24-1	TRBJ1-2	-	-	TGTTCCACCAGTGATCCGGACAGAGACTATGGCTACACCTTC	CSTSDPDRDYGYTF
TRBV27	TRBJ2-7	many	TRBD2	TGTGCCAGCAGTTTATTAGAGCGGGGGCGCGACGAGCAGTACTTC	CASSLLERGRDEQYF
TRBV4-1	TRBJ2-1	-	-	TGCGCCAGCACCCAAGACAGCGCCAATGAGCAGTTCTTC	CASTQDSANEQFF
TRBV15	TRBJ2-1	many	TRBD1	TGTGCCACCAGACAGGGGGCATCAATCAATGAGCAGTTCTTC	CATRQGASINEQFF
TRBV11-2	TRBJ2-7	once	-	TGTGCCATCAGCTTAGGGTCTCTCGAGCAGTGCTTC	CAISLGSLEQCF
TRBV28	TRBJ1-3	-	-	TGTGCCAGCAGTTTCGGACTTGAGAACACCATATATTTT	CASSFGLENTIYF
TRBV4-1	TRBJ2-1	-	-	TGCGCCAGCGAGGGAGGATACAATGAGCAGTTCTTC	CASEGGYNEQFF
TRBV20-1	TRBJ2-3	-	-	TGCAGTACCCCGGGCTCTAGCACAGATACGCAGTATTTT	CSTPGSSTDTQYF
TRBV29-1	TRBJ2-7	-	TRBD1	TGCAGCGCCGGGACAGGGGGTTATTCCTACGAGCAGTACTTC	CSAGTGGYSYEQYF
TRBV5-1	TRBJ2-5	few	-	TGCGCCAGCAGCCGGCCCCGGGAGACCCAGTACTTC	CASSRPRETQYF
TRBV6-2/TRBV6-3	TRBJ1-2	-	TRBD1	TGTGCCAGCAGTATAACAGGGGGCAATGGCTACACCTTC	CASSITGGNGYTF
TRBV12-3/TRBV12-4	TRBJ1-2	many	TRBD1	TGTGCCAGCAGTTTACCGCCGGGACAGGGAGACTATGGCTACACCTTC	CASSLPPGQGDYGYTF
TRBV20-1	TRBJ1-2	medium-sized	TRBD1	TGCAGTGCTAGGTCGACAGGGAAGTATGGCTACACCTTC	CSARSTGKYGYTF
TRBV6-1	TRBJ1-5	many	-	TGTGCCAGCAGTCCTGACAGTACTGAGCCCCAGCATTTT	CASSPDSTEPQHF
TRBV7-2	TRBJ1-5	many	TRBD1	TGTGCCAGCAGCCTAGCGGGACAGGGGATCGGCAATCAGCCCCAGCATTTT	CASSLAGQGIGNQPQHF
TRBV7-9	TRBJ1-1	many	-	TGTGCCAGCAGCTTAGACAATCCGAACACTGAAGCTTTCTTT	CASSLDNPNTEAFF
TRBV7-2	TRBJ2-7	many	-	TGTGCCAGCAGCTTAGATCGGACTGTCGGCGAGCAGTACTTC	CASSLDRTVGEQYF
TRBV7-9	TRBJ2-6	many	-	TGTGCCAGCAGGCCTGGGGCCAACGTCCTGACTTTC	CASRPGANVLTF
TRBV20-1	TRBJ2-1	once	-	TGCAGTGCTCCCGGCAGGGGAGGATACAATGAGCAGTTCTTC	CSAPGRGGYNEQFF
TRBV28	TRBJ2-1	many	TRBD2	TGTGCCAGCACCAATTCTGGGACTAGGTCCTACAATGAGCAGTTCTTC	CASTNSGTRSYNEQFF
TRBV19	TRBJ1-3	many	-	TGTGCCAGTAGTATCCGGGACGGTGGAAACACCATATATTTT	CASSIRDGGNTIYF
TRBV6-4	TRBJ2-1	-	-	TGTGCCAGCAGTGTCCGTTACAATGATCAGTTCTTC	CASSVRYNDQFF
TRBV6-1	TRBJ1-1	-	-	TGTGCCAGCAGTCCCGGCGGGGGGGGATCTTACACTGAAGCTTTCTTT	CASSPGGGGSYTEAFF